This TCR beta chain is from a study of CD8 T cells in ankylosing spondylitis. CDR1 and CDR2 from the germline V gene are MNHEY and SVGEGT. This CDR3 has 14 amino acids. Trimming removed 2 bases at V and 7 bases at J, with 12 bases between. There are many counts of this clonotype. Construction of TCR beta libraries was performed using quantitative 5'-RACE with molecular barcodes. TCRdb re-analysed the 5' RACE reads in MiXCR, keeping a single row per CDR3 protein. The sample contains 210,000 or so distinct CDR3 sequences, roughly 8% of which appear only once. This TCR was sampled from a female donor with ankylosing spondylitis or in good health (not recorded which). What was sequenced was blood, either unsorted or a sorted T cell fraction (not recorded which). The rearrangement links TRBV6-2 or TRBV6-3 to TRBJ2-1; D is perhaps TRBD1 or TRBD2 (5 bases each). As DNA, the CDR3 is TGTGCCAGCAGTTACGGGACGGACACGAATGAGCAGTTCTTC. Translation: CASSYGTDTNEQFF.